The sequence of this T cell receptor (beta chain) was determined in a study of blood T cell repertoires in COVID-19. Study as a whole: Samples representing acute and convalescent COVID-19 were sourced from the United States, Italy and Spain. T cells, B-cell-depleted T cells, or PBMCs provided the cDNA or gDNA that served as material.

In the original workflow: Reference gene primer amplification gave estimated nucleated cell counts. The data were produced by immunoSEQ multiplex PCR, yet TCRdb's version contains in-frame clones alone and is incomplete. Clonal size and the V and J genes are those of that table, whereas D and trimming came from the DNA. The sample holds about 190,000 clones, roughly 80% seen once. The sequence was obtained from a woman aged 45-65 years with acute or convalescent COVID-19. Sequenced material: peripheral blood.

The CDR3 region has the DNA TGTGCCAGCAGTTCCACCCCATATTCTTTCGACAGGGTAGGAGGCTACACCTTC. The encoded protein is CASSSTPYSFDRVGGYTF. The V and J genes are TRBV28 and TRBJ1-2; 7 nucleotides align to TRBD1. The V gene's germline CDR1 is MDHEN and CDR2 SYDVKM. CDR3 length equals 18 residues. Trimming removed 4 bases from V and 8 bases from J; junction bases left unmatched: 22.